The entry below describes one TCR beta chain. The CDR3 has 13 residues. V was trimmed by 0 bases and J by 1 base, leaving 5 bases between them. Germline CDR1 and CDR2: GTSNPN and SVGIG (reference sequence). This record belongs to a study of identifying expanded T cells in peripheral blood. Clones were read by immunoSEQ multiplex PCR, and TCRdb kept only the in-frame ones, dropping some. The sample holds some 97,000 clones; 88% are singletons and the top ten take approximately 5.7%. This clonotype was sampled from a person aged 18 to 70 in good health. The chain joins TRBV30 to TRBJ2-3; D remains ambiguous. Sequencing used blood. This CDR3 reads CAWSVLRTDTQYF. The CDR3 coding sequence is TGTGCCTGGAGTGTACTTCGCACAGATACGCAGTATTTT. The variable domain in full, completed from reference TRBV30 and TRBJ2-3, reads SQTIHQWPATLVQPVGSPLSLECTVEGTSNPNLYWYRQAAGRGLQLLFYSVGIGQISSEVPQNLSASRPQDRQFILSSKKLLLSDSGFYLCAWSVLRTDTQYFGPGTRLTVL.